The 19 T cell receptor beta chains listed next were all sequenced from one sample in a study of T cell responses to AZD1222 COVID-19 vaccine (dated by TCRdb to the early 2020s). Library creation used the immunoSEQ multiplex PCR assay. TCRdb stores this immuneACCESS table with in-frame sequences only. Part of the clones is absent; in the studies checked, under half of the shortfall reflects unresolved V genes, and no reason is known for the rest. The sample data list under 150,000 clones, and about nine tenths of these were observed just once. 2.8% of the sample is in the top ten clones. The time point label for this specimen denotes: baseline before first vaccination. The treatment or condition label of this sample denotes: meningococcal conjugate vaccine given as trial control. The material was peripheral blood, obtained on day 0 of MenACWY control vaccination. The receptors derive from an adult in good health.

The chain carries TRBV7-9 and TRBJ2-3, with D possibly matching TRBD1 (6 bases). Trimming shortened V by 6 bases and J by 0 bases, and 19 bases separated the two germline ends. The CDR3 consists of 17 residues. Germline assignment: CDR1 SEHNR and CDR2 FQNEAQ (reference sequence). This CDR3 is CASSRALGTSSTDTQYF. CDR3 DNA: TGTGCCAGCAGTCGAGCTCTAGGGACATCTAGCACAGATACGCAGTATTTT. Combining the CDR3 with reference TRBV7-9 and TRBJ2-3 gives the whole variable domain DTGVSQNPRHKITKRGQNVTFRCDPISEHNRLYWYRQTLGQGPEFLTYFQNEAQLEKSRLLSDRFSAERPKGSFSTLEIQRTEQGDSAMYLCASSRALGTSSTDTQYFGPGTRLTVL.

This chain links TRBV9 with TRBJ1-6; the match to TRBD1 covers 9 bases. Germline trimming cut 8 bases from V and 6 bases from J; bases unmatched to any gene: 6. Germline V gene data show CDR1 as SGDLS and CDR2 as YYNGEE. The CDR3 has 14 amino acids. CDR3 sequence reads: CASKQGAGNSPLHF. CDR3 sequence (DNA): TGTGCCAGTAAACAGGGGGCAGGTAATTCACCCCTCCACTTT.

The chain is built from TRBV28 and TRBJ1-2, with D unclear. CDR1 is MDHEN, CDR2 SYDVKM, per germline. The CDR3 has 13 residues. The V and J ends lost 6 bases and 2 bases respectively, with 10 bases between them. The CDR3, as DNA: TGTGCCAGCAGGATCACAGCCAACTATGGCTACACCTTC. Protein: CASRITANYGYTF.

J is TRBJ2-7 and V is TRBV27; tentatively, D is TRBD2 (6 bases). This CDR3 has 14 amino acids. V lost 11 bases to trimming and J lost 0 bases, with 17 bases between them. Germline V lookup: CDR1 MNHEY, CDR2 SMNVEV (reference sequence). Here the CDR3 reads CASRSGESSYEQYF. DNA for the CDR3: TGTGCCTCCAGGTCGGGGGAAAGCTCCTACGAGCAGTACTTC.

The V call is TRBV29-1, the J call TRBJ1-4, with unresolved D. Germline V CDR1 and CDR2: SQVTM, ANQGSEA. The CDR3 totals 13 residues. V dropped 6 bases and J dropped 6 bases, with 14 bases sitting between them. The CDR3 loop reads CSVSVGSHEKLFF. CDR3 in DNA: TGCAGCGTCTCGGTCGGGAGCCATGAAAAACTGTTTTTT.

The V gene is TRBV11-1, the J gene TRBJ2-2; unclear D gene. The CDR3 loop spans 13 amino acids. Trimming cost V 1 base and J 3 bases, with 3 bases left between them. CDR1 SGHAT and CDR2 FQDESV come from the germline V gene (reference sequence). The CDR3 sequence is CASSLGYTGELFF. CDR3 nucleotide sequence: TGTGCCAGCAGCTTAGGGTACACCGGGGAGCTGTTTTTT.

The V and J genes are TRBV7-9 and TRBJ2-1, with D perhaps being TRBD1 or TRBD2 (8 bases each). From germline, CDR1 is SEHNR and CDR2 FQNEAQ (reference sequence). V was shortened by 8 bases and J by 5 bases, with 22 bases between the two germline ends. The CDR3 runs 16 residues. The CDR3 loop reads CASPPGGGGHNNEQFF. CDR3 sequence (DNA): TGTGCCAGCCCCCCAGGGGGCGGGGGGCATAACAATGAGCAGTTCTTC.

The V gene is TRBV6-5, the J gene TRBJ2-7, with unresolved D. Trimming took off 0 bases at V and 2 bases at J, with 11 bases between the two ends. The CDR3 contains 15 residues. Germline V gives CDR1 MNHEY, CDR2 SVGAGI. CDR3 sequence: CASSYSLSGTYEQYF. In nucleotides, the CDR3 is TGTGCCAGCAGTTACTCCCTCTCGGGTACCTACGAGCAGTACTTC.

DNA for the CDR3: TGTGCCAGCAGTGAAGGACAGGGGGCGCGGACTGAAGCTTTCTTT. It translates to CASSEGQGARTEAFF. The chain is built from TRBV6-1 and TRBJ1-1, with 10 bases identical to TRBD1. Germline V gene data show CDR1 as MNHNS and CDR2 as SASEGT. This CDR3 region has 15 residues. After removal of 1 base from V and 5 bases from J, the junction contained 4 bases not matched to a gene.

The CDR3 spells CASSFPRRDEKLFF. CDR3 coding DNA: TGTGCCAGCAGCTTCCCTAGGAGGGATGAAAAACTGTTTTTT. V is TRBV21-1 and J is TRBJ1-4. TRBV21-1 is recorded as a pseudogene. CDR3 length: 14 amino acids.

The rearrangement uses TRBV21-1 and TRBJ1-1; the table's D call, TRBD1, was not checked against the DNA. TRBV21-1 is classified as a pseudogene. The CDR3 runs 20 residues. This CDR3 reads CASINSESSGVGGIWTEAFF. CDR3 in DNA: TGTGCCAGCATCAATAGTGAGAGCTCTGGGGTTGGGGGCATTTGGACTGAAGCTTTCTTT.

The chain employs TRBV7-3 and TRBJ1-1; D remains ambiguous. Trimming removed 2 bases at V and 7 bases at J, with 14 bases between. The length of the CDR3 is 14 residues. Germline CDR1 is SGHTA and CDR2 is FQGTGA. The CDR3 DNA follows: TGTGCCAGCAGCTTATCTCCCGGGAGTATTGAAGCTTTCTTT. Translation: CASSLSPGSIEAFF.

The genes are TRBV9 and TRBJ1-2; 8 bases match TRBD1. Germline CDR1 is SGDLS and CDR2 is YYNGEE. The trim removed 3 bases at V and 4 bases at J, leaving 5 bases unmatched. This CDR3 is built from 14 residues. This CDR3 is CASSASGGGYGYTF. In nucleotides, the CDR3 is TGTGCCAGCAGCGCTTCAGGGGGCGGCTATGGCTACACCTTC.

The V and J genes are TRBV11-3 and TRBJ1-3, with no clear D. This CDR3 has 13 amino acids. Germline-derived CDR1 and CDR2 are SGHNT and YENEEA. Trimming left V 0 bases short and J 2 bases short, with 2 bases between. The CDR3 DNA sequence: TGTGCCAGCAGCTTAGAACCTGGAAACACCATATATTTT. Residues: CASSLEPGNTIYF.

This sequence joins TRBV2 and TRBJ1-1; perhaps TRBD1 as D (5 bases). Looked up from germline, CDR1 is SNHLY and CDR2 is FYNNEI. The CDR3 covers 13 residues. Trimming removed 9 bases from V and 4 bases from J, with 15 bases in between. The CDR3 nucleotides read TGTGCCAGTACTCAGGGCGAGGGCACTGAAGCTTTCTTT. Translated: CASTQGEGTEAFF.

The CDR3 DNA sequence: TGTGCCAGCAGCTTAGCCACAGGATACCCTGAAGCTTTCTTT. It translates to CASSLATGYPEAFF. V and J are TRBV7-9 and TRBJ1-1; D may be TRBD1 (5 bases). This CDR3 region has 14 residues. The ends were cut back, 0 bases at V and 6 bases at J, with 11 bases in the middle. Looked up from germline, CDR1 is SEHNR and CDR2 is FQNEAQ (reference sequence).

The rearrangement uses TRBV5-1 and TRBJ1-2; 8 bases are shared with TRBD1. This CDR3 is built from 13 residues. From germline, CDR1 is SGHRS and CDR2 YFSETQ. V dropped 4 bases and J dropped 8; count of bases not matched to a gene: 7. CDR3 DNA: TGCGCCAGCAGCCCGGACAGGGCGGACGGCTACACCTTC. It codes for CASSPDRADGYTF.

The rearrangement links TRBV30 to TRBJ1-2, with D tentatively TRBD1 (5 bases). The CDR3 is 15 amino acids. The germline gives CDR1 GTSNPN, CDR2 SVGIG (reference sequence). V was shortened by 0 bases and J by 3 bases, with 14 bases between the two germline ends. The CDR3 DNA follows: TGTGCCTGGAGTGTATATGTGCGGGGCCACTATGGCTACACCTTC. Amino acids: CAWSVYVRGHYGYTF.

This chain connects TRBV5-1 to TRBJ2-5; 7 bases line up with TRBD1. This CDR3 is built from 14 residues. Trimming removed 1 base from V and 5 bases from J; junction bases left unmatched: 5. From germline, CDR1 is SGHRS and CDR2 YFSETQ. The CDR3: CASSLNRGPETQYF. In DNA, the CDR3 is TGCGCCAGCAGCTTGAACAGGGGTCCCGAGACCCAGTACTTC.